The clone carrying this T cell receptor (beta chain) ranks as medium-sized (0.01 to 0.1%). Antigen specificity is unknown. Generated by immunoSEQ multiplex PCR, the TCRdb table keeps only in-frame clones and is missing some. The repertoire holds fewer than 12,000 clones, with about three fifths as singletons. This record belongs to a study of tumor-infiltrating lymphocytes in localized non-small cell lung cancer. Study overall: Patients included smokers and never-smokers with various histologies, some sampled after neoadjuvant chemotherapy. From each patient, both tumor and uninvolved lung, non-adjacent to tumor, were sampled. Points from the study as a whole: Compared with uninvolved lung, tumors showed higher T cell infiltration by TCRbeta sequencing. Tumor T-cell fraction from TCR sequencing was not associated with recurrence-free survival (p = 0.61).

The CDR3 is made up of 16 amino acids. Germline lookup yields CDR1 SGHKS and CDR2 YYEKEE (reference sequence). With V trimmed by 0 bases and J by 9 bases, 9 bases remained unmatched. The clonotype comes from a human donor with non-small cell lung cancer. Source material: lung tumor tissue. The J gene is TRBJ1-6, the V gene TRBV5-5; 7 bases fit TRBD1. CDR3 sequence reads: CASSLGSKGAGSPLHF. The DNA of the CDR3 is TGTGCCAGCAGCTTGGGATCGAAGGGGGCGGGTTCACCCCTCCACTTT.